These 16 T cell receptor beta chains came from one sample sequenced in a study of glioma-infiltrating T cells (dated by TCRdb to 2016 to 2018). The run used an Illumina MiSeq. The iRepertoire nested amplicon-rescue multiplex PCR (arm-PCR) platform was used to amplify TCR alpha and beta CDR3 regions from RNA. Through fastp at Q25 and MiXCR, TCRdb rebuilt clones from the public reads, retaining in-frame beta chains. Rows are combined by CDR3 protein, so each entry shows the most common genes and DNA. A total of some 4,000 distinct CDR3 sequences appear in this sample, under 25% of them only once. Roughly 7.8% of the sample rests with the top ten. The specimen sequenced was glioma tissue, nonneoplastic brain tissue, or PBMCs (not recorded which). These receptors were taken from a human donor with low-grade glioma or glioblastoma, undergoing nonglioma brain surgery, or in good health (not recorded which).

This clonotype was detected many times. The chain joins TRBV2 to TRBJ2-2; a possible D gene is TRBD2 (5 bases). V lost 1 base, J lost 9 bases, and 12 bases lay in between. CDR1 is SNHLY, CDR2 FYNNEI, per germline. The CDR3 is 14 residues long. The CDR3 DNA reads as TGTGCCAGCAGTGAAGAAGGTTCTAGCAGGGAGCTGTTTTTT. Encoded protein: CASSEEGSSRELFF.

This clonotype was seen a handful of times. This chain connects TRBV5-6 to TRBJ1-4; D gene ambiguous. Germline V gene sequence: CDR1 SGHDT, CDR2 YYEEEE. CDR3 length: 14 residues. The V and J ends lost 4 bases and 5 bases respectively, with 12 bases between them. The CDR3, as DNA: TGTGCCAGCAGCCCCAGACTTGTAAATGAAAAACTGTTTTTT. It specifies CASSPRLVNEKLFF. The full variable domain, its missing parts supplied by reference TRBV5-6 and TRBJ1-4, is DAGVTQSPTHLIKTRGQQVTLRCSPKSGHDTVSWYQQALGQGPQFIFQYYEEEERQRGNFPDRFSGHQFPNYSSELNVNALLLGDSALYLCASSPRLVNEKLFFGSGTQLSVL.

Notes on this clonotype: Relative to the germline gene, one junction end is altered; a read error may explain this. V and J are TRBV7-9 and TRBJ2-5; D not certain. Germline loops: CDR1 SEHNR, CDR2 FQNEAQ (reference sequence). The CDR3 has 15 residues. The CDR3 DNA follows: TGTGCCAGCAGCTTAGGGGTAGTGAGGCAAGAGACCAAGTACTTC. Residues: CASSLGVVRQETKYF.

This CDR3 reads CASSSNAGPNTGEQFF. The CDR3, as DNA: TGTGCCAGCAGTTCTAACGCGGGGCCGAACACCGGGGAGCAGTTCTTC. The chain links TRBV7-6 to TRBJ2-1; TRBD2 is a possible D gene (6 bases). The V end was cut by 6 bases, the J end by 10 bases, with 25 bases between. Germline V CDR1 and CDR2: SGHVS, FNYEAQ. This CDR3 comprises 16 residues.

V is TRBV5-6 and J is TRBJ1-1, with D possibly TRBD1 on 6 matching bases. This CDR3 comprises 16 residues. The ends were cut back, 3 bases at V and 0 bases at J, with 15 bases in the middle. Looked up from germline, CDR1 is SGHDT and CDR2 is YYEEEE. This CDR3 is CASSCQGLLMNTEAFF. Written as DNA, the CDR3 is TGTGCCAGCAGCTGCCAGGGGCTCCTTATGAACACTGAAGCTTTCTTT.

This clonotype is labeled medium-sized. The chain is built from TRBV9 and TRBJ2-5; unclear D gene. This CDR3 has 14 amino acids. Trimming took 0 bases from V and 4 from J, leaving 10 bases between them. Germline values: CDR1 SGDLS, CDR2 YYNGEE. In DNA form, the CDR3 reads TGTGCCAGCAGCGTAGGGGATACCAGAGAGACCCAGTACTTC. It encodes CASSVGDTRETQYF.

This clonotype is judged medium-sized (0.01 to 0.1%). The rearrangement links TRBV28 to TRBJ2-7; possibly TRBD1 or TRBD2 for D (5 bases each). Germline loops: CDR1 MDHEN, CDR2 SYDVKM. V was pared by 6 bases and J by 4 bases, with 13 bases between. CDR3 length: 13 amino acids. CDR3 in DNA: TGTGCCAGCAGGAGAAGTGGGGGATACGAGCAGTACGTC. Its translation is CASRRSGGYEQYV.

The table lists this clonotype with many counts. V usage is TRBV9 and J usage is TRBJ1-1, with TRBD1 matching over 7 bases. The CDR3 covers 14 residues. V trimming: 3 bases; J trimming: 5 bases; junction bases outside the gene matches: 7. CDR1 is SGDLS and CDR2 is YYNGEE in the germline V gene. CDR3 residues: CASSAGTARTEAFF. The DNA for the CDR3 is TGTGCCAGCAGCGCCGGGACAGCTCGGACTGAAGCTTTCTTT.

A note on this clonotype: A read error is possible here, since a much larger clone lies one base away. V gene TRBV12-5 combines with J gene TRBJ2-1; weak D call: TRBD1 (6 bases). The CDR3 has 15 residues. Germline V CDR1 and CDR2: LGHNT, FRNRAP. V was cut by 6 bases and J by 4 bases, with 16 bases left in between. CDR3 bases: TGTGCTAGTGGCCCTCAGGGGCTAGAATACAATGAGCAGTTCTTC. Amino acid sequence: CASGPQGLEYNEQFF.

This clonotype was detected only a few times. A read error may explain this, as a much larger clone is one base away. The chain employs TRBV9 and TRBJ2-5; D could derive from TRBD1 or TRBD2 (6 bases each). CDR3 length: 15 residues. The V gene's germline CDR1 is SGDLS and CDR2 YYNGEE. The CDR3 spells CASSVVADSQEAQYF. In DNA, the CDR3 is TGTGCCAGCAGCGTAGTAGCGGACAGCCAAGAGGCCCAGTACTTC.

This clonotype has at least ten counts. This CDR3 reads CASSQSYTVGNTIYF. CDR3 nucleotide sequence: TGCGCCAGCAGCCAAAGCTACACCGTTGGAAACACCATATATTTT. The chain uses TRBV4-1 and TRBJ1-3; no definite D call. CDR3 length: 15 residues. Germline CDR1 is MGHRA and CDR2 is YSYEKL. V was pared by 2 bases and J by 3 bases, with 11 bases between.

This clonotype is medium-sized (0.01 to 0.1%) in the sample. The chain uses TRBV28 and TRBJ2-7; 7 positions agree with TRBD1. Germline V CDR1 and CDR2: MDHEN, SYDVKM. The CDR3 runs 16 residues. The V and J ends lost 5 bases and 0 bases, in that order; junction bases with no gene match: 10. This chain's CDR3 is CASSTTGKFSSYEQYF. As DNA, the CDR3 is TGTGCCAGCAGTACGACAGGGAAGTTTAGCTCCTACGAGCAGTACTTC.

This clonotype was recorded at least ten times. The rearrangement joins TRBV7-9 to TRBJ2-1; 7 nucleotides agree with TRBD2. The germline CDR1 and CDR2 sequences are SEHNR and FQNEAQ (reference sequence). With 1 base clipped from V and 0 bases from J, the junction kept 6 bases outside the gene matches. This CDR3 spans 17 amino acids. CDR3 in amino acids: CASSLDSSGGSYNEQFF. CDR3 nucleotides: TGTGCCAGCAGCTTAGATTCTAGCGGAGGCTCCTACAATGAGCAGTTCTTC.

With respect to this clonotype: The CDR3 ends on some other residue instead of the conserved phenylalanine or tryptophan, so this is likely a read error. The chain combines TRBV28 with TRBJ2-3, with 9 positions matching TRBD1. With 8 bases clipped from V and 3 bases from J, the junction kept 9 bases outside the gene matches. Germline V gives CDR1 MDHEN, CDR2 SYDVKM. The CDR3 covers 15 residues. The CDR3 region is CASWNPGQGTDTQYY. DNA for the CDR3: TGTGCCAGCTGGAACCCGGGACAGGGAACAGATACGCAGTATTAT.

This clonotype was seen at least ten times. This chain connects TRBV12-3 or TRBV12-4 to TRBJ2-1; TRBD2 aligns across 8 bases. The J segment lost 12 bases and the V segment lost 6 bases, leaving 1 base of the junction unmatched. This CDR3 has 10 residues. CDR3 in DNA: TGTGCCAGCAGCGGGACTAGGCAGTTCTTC. Its translation is CASSGTRQFF.

By frequency in the sample, this clonotype is medium-sized. The J gene is TRBJ2-3, the V gene TRBV28; 12 nucleotides line up with TRBD2. Losses at the gene ends were 2 bases for V and 5 bases for J; bases not matched to a gene: 5. This CDR3 is built from 16 residues. Germline CDR1 MDHEN, CDR2 SYDVKM. CDR3 DNA: TGTGCCAGCAGTTTACTAGCGGGGGGGCGAGGAGATACGCAGTATTTT. Translating gives CASSLLAGGRGDTQYF.